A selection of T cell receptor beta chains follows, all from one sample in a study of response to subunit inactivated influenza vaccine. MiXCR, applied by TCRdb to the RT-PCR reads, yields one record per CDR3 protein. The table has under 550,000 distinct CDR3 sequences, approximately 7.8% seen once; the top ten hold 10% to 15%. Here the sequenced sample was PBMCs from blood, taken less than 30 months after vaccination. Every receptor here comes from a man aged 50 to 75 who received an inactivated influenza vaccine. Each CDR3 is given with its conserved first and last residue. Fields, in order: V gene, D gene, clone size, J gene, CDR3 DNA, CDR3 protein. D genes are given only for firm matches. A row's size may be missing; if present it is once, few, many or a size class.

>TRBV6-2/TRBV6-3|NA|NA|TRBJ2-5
TGTGCCAGCAGTTACATGTACAAAGAGACCCAGTACTTC
CASSYMYKETQYF
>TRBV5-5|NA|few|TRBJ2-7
TGTGCCAGCAGCTTGGCTGGGAATCCCGGTGGTGAGCAGTACTTC
CASSLAGNPGGEQYF
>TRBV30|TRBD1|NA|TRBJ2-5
TGTGCCTGGAGTAGGGGACAGGGATTAGAGACCCAGTACTTC
CAWSRGQGLETQYF
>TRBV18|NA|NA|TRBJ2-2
TGTGCCAGCTCACCAGAAACGGGCCAGGGGATAAACACCGGGGAGCTGTTTTTT
CASSPETGQGINTGELFF
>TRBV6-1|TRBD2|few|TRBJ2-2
TGTGCCAGCAGGCGACTAGCGGGAGAGGGGAACACCGGGGAGCTGTTTTTT
CASRRLAGEGNTGELFF
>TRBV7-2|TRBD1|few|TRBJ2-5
TGTGCCAGCAGCCGGGGACAGTCCGTTGAGGGGACCCAGTACTTC
CASSRGQSVEGTQYF
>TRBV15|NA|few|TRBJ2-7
TGTGCCACCAGCAAAAGAGAACGTCCCCACGAGCAGTACTTC
CATSKRERPHEQYF
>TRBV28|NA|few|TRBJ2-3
TGTGCCAGCAGTTCCCGTGGAGCGGGTACGCAGTATTTT
CASSSRGAGTQYF
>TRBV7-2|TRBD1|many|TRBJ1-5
TGTGCCAGCAGCCCCGGGACAGGGCCTCAGCCCCAGCATTTT
CASSPGTGPQPQHF
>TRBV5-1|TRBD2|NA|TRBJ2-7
TGCGCCAGCAGGCGGGAGGGCCTGGGAGAGCAGTACTTC
CASRREGLGEQYF
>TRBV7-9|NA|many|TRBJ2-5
TGTGCCAGCAGCTTAGGATATGGGTACGAGACCCAGTACTTC
CASSLGYGYETQYF
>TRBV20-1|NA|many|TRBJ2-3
TGCAGTGCTAGAGGACAGGGCACAGATACGCAGTATTTT
CSARGQGTDTQYF
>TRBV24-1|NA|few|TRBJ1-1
TGTGCCACCAGTGAACGAGGAACTGAAGCTTTCTTT
CATSERGTEAFF
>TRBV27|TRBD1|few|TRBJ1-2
TGTGCCAGCAGATCTCCTAGGGTTCGTAGGGACAGGCTCCGTGGCTACACCTTC
CASRSPRVRRDRLRGYTF
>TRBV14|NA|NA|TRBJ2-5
TGTGCCAGCAGCCAAGAGCTTCGACCCCAAGAGACCCAGTACTTC
CASSQELRPQETQYF
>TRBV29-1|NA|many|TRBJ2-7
TGCAGCGTTGGGTACGACTACGAGCAGTACTTC
CSVGYDYEQYF
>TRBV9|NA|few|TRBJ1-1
TGTGCCAGCAGCCGAATCCCGGACACTGAAGCTTTCTTT
CASSRIPDTEAFF
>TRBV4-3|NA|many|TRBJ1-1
TGCGCCAGCAGCCAAGACCGGAGGGTTAACACTGAAGCTTTCTTT
CASSQDRRVNTEAFF
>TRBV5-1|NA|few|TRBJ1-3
TGCGCCAGCAGCTTGGGTTCGGGGTCTGGAAACACCATATATTTT
CASSLGSGSGNTIYF
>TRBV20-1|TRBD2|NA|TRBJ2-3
TGCAGTGCTGTCTACCGAGGAGACTTGCGGGGGATAGCAGATACGCAGTATTTT
CSAVYRGDLRGIADTQYF
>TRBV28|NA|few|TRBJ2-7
TGTGCCAGCAGCCCCGGGAAGCTGGGAGAGCAGTACTTC
CASSPGKLGEQYF
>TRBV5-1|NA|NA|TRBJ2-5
TGCGCCAGCAGCCCGGGACACATCCAAGAGACCCAGTACTTC
CASSPGHIQETQYF
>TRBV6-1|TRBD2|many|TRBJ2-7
TGTGCCAGCGCACGGACTACTAGCGGGGGTTCCTACGAGCAGTACTTC
CASARTTSGGSYEQYF
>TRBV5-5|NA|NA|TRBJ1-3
TGTGCCAGCAGCTTGACAGGGAAAGACTCTGGAAACACCATATATTTT
CASSLTGKDSGNTIYF
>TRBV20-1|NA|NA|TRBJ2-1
TGCAGTGCGCAACGGACTACCTCCTACAATGAGCAGTTCTTC
CSAQRTTSYNEQFF
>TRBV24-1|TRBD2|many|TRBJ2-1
TGTGCCACCAGTGACACCGGGACTACGGGGATTGAGCAGTTCTTC
CATSDTGTTGIEQFF
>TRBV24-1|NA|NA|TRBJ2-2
TGTGCCACCAGTGATACCCAAGCGAACACCGGGGAGCTGTTTTTT
CATSDTQANTGELFF
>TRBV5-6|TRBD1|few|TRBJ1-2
TGTGCCAGCGCACAGGGGCCTACTAACTATGGCTACACCTTC
CASAQGPTNYGYTF
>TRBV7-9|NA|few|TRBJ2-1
TGTGCCAGCAGCCCGGGGGCCGGGCGCAGTGAGCAGTTCTTC
CASSPGAGRSEQFF
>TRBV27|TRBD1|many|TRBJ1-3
TGTGCCAGCTCCTCTACAGGGGGCTCTGGAAACACCATATATTTT
CASSSTGGSGNTIYF
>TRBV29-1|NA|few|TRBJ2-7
TGCAGCGTTGGACCCGGACCTTACGAGCAGTACTTC
CSVGPGPYEQYF
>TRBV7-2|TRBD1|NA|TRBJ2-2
TGTGCCAGCAGTTTTCAGGGGGCATACACCGGGGAGCTGTTTTTT
CASSFQGAYTGELFF
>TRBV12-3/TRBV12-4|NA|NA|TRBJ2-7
TGTGCCAGCAGTTTTGGGGAGAGCTCCTACGAGCAGTACTTC
CASSFGESSYEQYF
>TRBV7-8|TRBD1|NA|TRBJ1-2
TGTGCCAGCAGCGCGGGGACAGGGAGTAACTATGGCTACACCTTC
CASSAGTGSNYGYTF
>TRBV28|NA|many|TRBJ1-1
TGTGCCAGCGGAGTGATCACGGCTGAAGCTTTCTTT
CASGVITAEAFF
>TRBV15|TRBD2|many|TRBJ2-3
TGTGCCACCAGCAGAGGGGCTAGCGGGAGCACAGATACGCAGTATTTT
CATSRGASGSTDTQYF
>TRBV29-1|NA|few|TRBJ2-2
TGCAGCGTTGGGCTTGGCGGGGAGCTGTTTTTT
CSVGLGGELFF
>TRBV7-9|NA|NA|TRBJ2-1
TGTGCCAGCAGCTTGGTCCAGGGTAGCGAGCAGTTCTTC
CASSLVQGSEQFF
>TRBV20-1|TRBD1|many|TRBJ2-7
TGCAGTGCTGGACAGGGACCGGGGTACGAGCAGTACTTC
CSAGQGPGYEQYF
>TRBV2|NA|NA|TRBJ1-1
TGTGCCAGCAGTGAGGTATTGCGGGTGGCTGAAGCTTTCTTT
CASSEVLRVAEAFF
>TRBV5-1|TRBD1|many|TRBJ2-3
TGCGCCAGCACCTTGGGGGACAGGGTAGGAGATACGCAGTATTTT
CASTLGDRVGDTQYF
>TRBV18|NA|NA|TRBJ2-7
TGTGCCAGCTCACCTCAGGAGGGTTTCGAGCAGTACTTC
CASSPQEGFEQYF
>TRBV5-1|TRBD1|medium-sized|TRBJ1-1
TGCGCCAGCAGCTTGACCGGGACAGGGGATAACACTGAAGCTTTCTTT
CASSLTGTGDNTEAFF
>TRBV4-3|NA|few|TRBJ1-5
TGCGCCAGCAGCCAAGACAGAGGGTGGGGGCCCCAGCATTTT
CASSQDRGWGPQHF
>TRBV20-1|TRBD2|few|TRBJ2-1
TGCAGTGCTAGAGATTTGACGGGGGGCAATGAGCAGTTCTTC
CSARDLTGGNEQFF
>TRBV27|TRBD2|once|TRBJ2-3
TGTGCCAGCAGCCTCGGTGAGCTAGCGGACAAAGATACGCAGTATTTT
CASSLGELADKDTQYF
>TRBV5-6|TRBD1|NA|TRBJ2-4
TGTGCCAGCAGCTGGACCGGGACAGGGAGTAACATTCAGTACTTC
CASSWTGTGSNIQYF
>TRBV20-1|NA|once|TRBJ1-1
TGCAGTGCTAGACTTTGGAACACTGAAGCTTTCTTT
CSARLWNTEAFF
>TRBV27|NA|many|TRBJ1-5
TGTGCCAGCAGTTTGTCGGGGGCAATTCAGCCCCAGCATTTT
CASSLSGAIQPQHF
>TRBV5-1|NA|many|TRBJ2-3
TGCGCCAGCAGCTACTTAAGGGGGGATACGCAGTATTTT
CASSYLRGDTQYF
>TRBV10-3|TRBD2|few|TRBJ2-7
TGTGCCATCAGTGAGTCGCCGGGGGGAAGCGAGCAGTACTTC
CAISESPGGSEQYF
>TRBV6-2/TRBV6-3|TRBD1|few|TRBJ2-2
TGTGCCAGCAGTCTCAGGGGGCCATTGTACAGCTTCACGAACACCGGGGAGCTGTTTTTT
CASSLRGPLYSFTNTGELFF
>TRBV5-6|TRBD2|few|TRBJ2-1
TGTGCCAGCAGCCCGATTATACGGGAGGGCCTTCAGCAGTTCTTC
CASSPIIREGLQQFF
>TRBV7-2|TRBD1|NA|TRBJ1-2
TGTGCCAGCAGCTACTACAGGGGAAGCTATGGCTACACCTTC
CASSYYRGSYGYTF
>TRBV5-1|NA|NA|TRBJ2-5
TGCGCCAGCAGCTATCCTGGCGAGACCCAGTACTTC
CASSYPGETQYF
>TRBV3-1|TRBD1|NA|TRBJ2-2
TGTGCCAGCAGCCAAGACCCCCAGGGGGTTAGGACCGGGGAGCTGTTTTTT
CASSQDPQGVRTGELFF
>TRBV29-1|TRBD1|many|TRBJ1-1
TGCAGCGTTGGGACAGGGGAGGCTGAAGCTTTCTTT
CSVGTGEAEAFF
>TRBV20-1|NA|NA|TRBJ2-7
TGCAGTGCTAGAGGTGGCCCAACCTACGAGCAGTACTTC
CSARGGPTYEQYF
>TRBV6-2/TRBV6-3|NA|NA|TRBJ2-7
TGTGCCAGCGGAAAAAACGGAGGGTTGAGAAACGAGCAGCACTTC
CASGKNGGLRNEQHF
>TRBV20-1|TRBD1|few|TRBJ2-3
TGCAGTGCTAGGGATTTGACAGGGGGCACAGATACGCAGTATTTT
CSARDLTGGTDTQYF